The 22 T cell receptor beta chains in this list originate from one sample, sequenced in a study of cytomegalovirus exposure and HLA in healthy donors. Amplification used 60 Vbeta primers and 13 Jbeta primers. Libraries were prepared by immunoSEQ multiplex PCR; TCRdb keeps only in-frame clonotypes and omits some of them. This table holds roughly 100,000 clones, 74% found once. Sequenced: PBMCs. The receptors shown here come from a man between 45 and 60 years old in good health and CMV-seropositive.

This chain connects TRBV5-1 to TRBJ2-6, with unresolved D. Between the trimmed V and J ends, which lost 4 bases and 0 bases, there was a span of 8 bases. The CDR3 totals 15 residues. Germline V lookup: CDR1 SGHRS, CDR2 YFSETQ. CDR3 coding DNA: TGCGCCAGCAGCCCCACAGTCTCTGGGGCCAACGTCCTGACTTTC. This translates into CASSPTVSGANVLTF.

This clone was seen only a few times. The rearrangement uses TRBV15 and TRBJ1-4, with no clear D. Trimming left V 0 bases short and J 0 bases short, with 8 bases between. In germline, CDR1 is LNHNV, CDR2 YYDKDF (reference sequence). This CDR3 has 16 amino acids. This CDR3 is CATSRDLVATNEKLFF. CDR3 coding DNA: TGTGCCACCAGCAGAGATTTAGTCGCAACTAATGAAAAACTGTTTTTT.

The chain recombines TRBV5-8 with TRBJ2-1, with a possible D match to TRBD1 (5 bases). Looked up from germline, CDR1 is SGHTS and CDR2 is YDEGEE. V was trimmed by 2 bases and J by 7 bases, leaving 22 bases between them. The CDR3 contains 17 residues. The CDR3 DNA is TGTGCCAGCAGCTTAACATGGGGCAGCAATGGAGATAATGAGCAGTTCTTC. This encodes CASSLTWGSNGDNEQFF.

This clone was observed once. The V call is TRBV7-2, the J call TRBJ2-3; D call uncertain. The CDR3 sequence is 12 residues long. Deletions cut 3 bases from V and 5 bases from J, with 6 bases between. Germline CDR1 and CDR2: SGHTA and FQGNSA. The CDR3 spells CASSFAGDTQYF. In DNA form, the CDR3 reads TGTGCCAGCAGCTTTGCCGGAGATACGCAGTATTTT. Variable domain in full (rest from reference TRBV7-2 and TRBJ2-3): GAGVSQSPSNKVTEKGKDVELRCDPISGHTALYWYRQSLGQGLEFLIYFQGNSAPDKSGLPSDRFSAERTGGSVSTLTIQRTQQEDSAVYLCASSFAGDTQYFGPGTRLTVL.

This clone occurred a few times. CDR3 region: CSVGSTGTYGYTF. Written as DNA, the CDR3 is TGCAGCGTTGGCTCGACAGGGACCTATGGCTACACCTTC. The chain uses TRBV29-1 and TRBJ1-2; TRBD1 agrees at 7 bases. Per germline, CDR1 SQVTM and CDR2 ANQGSEA. This CDR3 has 13 amino acids. V gave up 4 bases and J gave up 4 bases; unmatched junction bases: 6.

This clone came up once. CDR3 sequence reads: CASSLGGYSNQPQHF. CDR3 coding DNA: TGCGCCAGCAGCTTAGGCGGATATAGCAATCAGCCCCAGCATTTT. The chain employs TRBV5-1 and TRBJ1-5; D ambiguous. Looked up from germline, CDR1 is SGHRS and CDR2 is YFSETQ. The CDR3 is 15 residues long. Trimming pared 2 bases from V and 0 bases from J, leaving 9 bases between.

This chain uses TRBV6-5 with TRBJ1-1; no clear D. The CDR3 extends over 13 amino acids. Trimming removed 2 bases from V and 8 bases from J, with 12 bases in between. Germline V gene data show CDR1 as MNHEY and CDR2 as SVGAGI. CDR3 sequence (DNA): TGTGCCAGCAGTTACGGCCACCGACACGAAGCTTTCTTT. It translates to CASSYGHRHEAFF.

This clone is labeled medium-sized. CDR3 region: CASSSLSSYEQYF. Written as DNA, the CDR3 is TGCGCCAGCAGCTCCCTTAGCTCCTACGAGCAGTACTTC. The chain joins TRBV5-1 to TRBJ2-7; the D is unclear. This CDR3 comprises 13 residues. Trimming took 3 bases from V and 0 from J, leaving 7 bases between them. Germline CDR1 SGHRS, CDR2 YFSETQ.

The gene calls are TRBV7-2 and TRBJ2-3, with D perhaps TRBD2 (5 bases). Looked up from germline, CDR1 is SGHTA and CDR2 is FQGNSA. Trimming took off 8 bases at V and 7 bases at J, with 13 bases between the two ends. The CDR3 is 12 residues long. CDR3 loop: CASGGPQNTQYF. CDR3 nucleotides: TGTGCCAGCGGCGGGCCCCAAAATACGCAGTATTTT.

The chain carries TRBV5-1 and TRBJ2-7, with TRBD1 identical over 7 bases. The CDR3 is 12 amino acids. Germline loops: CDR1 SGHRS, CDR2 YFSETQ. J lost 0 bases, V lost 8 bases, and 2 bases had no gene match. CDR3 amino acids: CASGTDSYEQYF. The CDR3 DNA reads TGCGCCAGTGGGACAGACTCCTACGAGCAGTACTTC. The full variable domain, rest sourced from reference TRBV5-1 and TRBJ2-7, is KAGVTQTPRYLIKTRGQQVTLSCSPISGHRSVSWYQQTPGQGLQFLFEYFSETQRNKGNFPGRFSGRQFSNSRSEMNVSTLELGDSALYLCASGTDSYEQYFGPGTRLTVT.

The CDR3 loop is CAWSAPLTSGRAYEQYF. CDR3 DNA: TGTGCCTGGAGTGCTCCCTTAACTAGCGGGAGGGCCTACGAGCAGTACTTC. V gene TRBV30 combines with J gene TRBJ2-7; 13 bases are shared with TRBD2. Germline CDR1 reads GTSNPN; CDR2 reads SVGIG (reference sequence). V gave up 1 base and J gave up 2 bases; unmatched junction bases: 8. The CDR3 is 17 residues long.

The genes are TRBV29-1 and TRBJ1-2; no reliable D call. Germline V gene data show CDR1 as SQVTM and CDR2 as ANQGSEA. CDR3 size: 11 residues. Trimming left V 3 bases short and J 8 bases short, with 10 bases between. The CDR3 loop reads CSVEVQQGYTF. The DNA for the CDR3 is TGCAGCGTTGAGGTACAGCAGGGCTACACCTTC.

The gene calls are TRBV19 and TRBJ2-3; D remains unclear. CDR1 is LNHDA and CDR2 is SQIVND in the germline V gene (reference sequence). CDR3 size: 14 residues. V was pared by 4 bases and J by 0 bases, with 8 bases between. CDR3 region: CASSTLTSTDTQYF. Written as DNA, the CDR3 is TGTGCCAGTAGTACCCTAACTAGCACAGATACGCAGTATTTT.

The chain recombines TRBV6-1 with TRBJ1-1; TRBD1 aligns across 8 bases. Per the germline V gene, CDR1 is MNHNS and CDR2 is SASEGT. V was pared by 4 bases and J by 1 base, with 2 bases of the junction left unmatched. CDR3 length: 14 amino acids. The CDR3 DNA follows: TGTGCCAGCAGTGGGACAGGGAGGAACACTGAAGCTTTCTTT. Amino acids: CASSGTGRNTEAFF.

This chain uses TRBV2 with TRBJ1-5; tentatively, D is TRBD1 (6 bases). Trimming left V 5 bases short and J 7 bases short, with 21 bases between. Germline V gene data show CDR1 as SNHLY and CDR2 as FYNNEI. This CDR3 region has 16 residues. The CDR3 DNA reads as TGTGCCAGCAGTCAAGGGGGGGGGCGGTTCGGCCAGCCCCAGCATTTT. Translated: CASSQGGGRFGQPQHF.

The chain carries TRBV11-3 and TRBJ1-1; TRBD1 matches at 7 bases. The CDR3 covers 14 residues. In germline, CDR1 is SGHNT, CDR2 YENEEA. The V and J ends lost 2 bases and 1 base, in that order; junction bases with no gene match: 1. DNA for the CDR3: TGTGCCAGCAGCTTACAGGGGGAGAACACTGAAGCTTTCTTT. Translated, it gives CASSLQGENTEAFF.

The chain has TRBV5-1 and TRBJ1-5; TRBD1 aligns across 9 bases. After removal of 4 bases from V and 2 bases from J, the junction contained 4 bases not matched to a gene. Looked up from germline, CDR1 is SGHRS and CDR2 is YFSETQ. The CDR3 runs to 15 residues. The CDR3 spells CASSPDRGGNQPQHF. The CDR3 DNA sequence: TGCGCCAGCAGCCCGGACAGGGGCGGCAATCAGCCCCAGCATTTT.

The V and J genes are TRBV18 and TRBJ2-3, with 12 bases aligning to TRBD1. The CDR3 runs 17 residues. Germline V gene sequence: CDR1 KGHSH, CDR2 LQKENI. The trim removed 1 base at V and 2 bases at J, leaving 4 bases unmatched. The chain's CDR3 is CASSPLGQGAITDTQYF. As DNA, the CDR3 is TGTGCCAGCTCACCACTGGGACAGGGGGCCATCACAGATACGCAGTATTTT.

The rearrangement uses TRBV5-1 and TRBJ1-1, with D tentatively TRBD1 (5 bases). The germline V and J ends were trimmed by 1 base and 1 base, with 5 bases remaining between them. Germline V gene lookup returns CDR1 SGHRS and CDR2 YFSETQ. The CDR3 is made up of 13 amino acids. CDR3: CASSLRGNTEAFF. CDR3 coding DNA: TGCGCCAGCAGCTTGAGGGGGAACACTGAAGCTTTCTTT.

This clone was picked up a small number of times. The CDR3 DNA reads TGTGCCAGCTCACCCGCAGGGGTTGGTGAAGCTTTCTTT. Protein product: CASSPAGVGEAFF. The rearrangement links TRBV18 to TRBJ1-1; maybe TRBD1 (6 bases). CDR3 length equals 13 residues. From germline, CDR1 is KGHSH and CDR2 LQKENI. V was pared by 3 bases and J by 7 bases, with 12 bases between.

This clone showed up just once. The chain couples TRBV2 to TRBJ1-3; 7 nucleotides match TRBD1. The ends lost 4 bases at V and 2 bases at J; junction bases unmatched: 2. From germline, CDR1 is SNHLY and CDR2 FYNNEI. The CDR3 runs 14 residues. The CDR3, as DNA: TGTGCCAGCAGTGCCCAGGGGGCTGGAAACACCATATATTTT. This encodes CASSAQGAGNTIYF. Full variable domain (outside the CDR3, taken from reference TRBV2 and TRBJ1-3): EPEVTQTPSHQVTQMGQEVILRCVPISNHLYFYWYRQILGQKVEFLVSFYNNEISEKSEIFDDQFSVERPDGSNFTLKIRSTKLEDSAMYFCASSAQGAGNTIYFGEGSWLTVV.

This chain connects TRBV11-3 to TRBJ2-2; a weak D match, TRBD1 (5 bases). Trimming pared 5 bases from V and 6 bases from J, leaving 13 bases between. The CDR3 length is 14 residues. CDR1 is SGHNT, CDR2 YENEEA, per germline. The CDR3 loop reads CASSTFDSPGELFF. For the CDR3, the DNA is TGTGCCAGCAGCACCTTCGACAGCCCCGGGGAGCTGTTTTTT.